The 31 T cell receptor beta chains below come from one sample, sequenced in a study of T-cell memory formation after mild COVID-19 (dated by TCRdb to the early 2020s). The receptor library was made with 5' RACE. Sequencer: Illumina NovaSeq 6000. TCRdb trimmed the raw reads at Q25, called clones with MiXCR and kept productive beta chains. When rows share a CDR3 protein, they turn into one entry using the most common DNA and genes. The sample table holds 140,000 or so distinct CDR3 sequences, of which 15% to 20% were seen once. 2% to 2.5% of the sample goes to the ten largest clones. The sequencing sample was made of PBMCs or a T cell subset sorted from them (not recorded which). All receptors come from an adult woman who had mild COVID-19 (a few samples of this study predate the infection). The sample titles of this study are shuffled in the database, so cell type and time point are left out; the donor was told from shared clones.

This clonotype has a handful of counts. The chain joins TRBV4-3 to TRBJ2-2, with TRBD2 matching 10 bases. There are 16 residues in the CDR3. With 4 bases clipped from V and 7 bases from J, the junction kept 9 bases outside the gene matches. The germline V gene encodes CDR1 LGHNA and CDR2 YSLEER. The CDR3 protein is CASSPGSGRGGGELFF. For the CDR3, the DNA is TGCGCCAGCAGCCCGGGGAGCGGGAGGGGTGGCGGGGAGCTGTTTTTT.

This clonotype was detected a few times. The V call is TRBV12-3 or TRBV12-4, the J call TRBJ1-2; D may be TRBD1 (6 bases). The V end lost 6 bases, the J end lost 4 bases, and 12 bases lay between the germline ends. This CDR3 has 13 amino acids. This CDR3 reads CASRPTGSYGYTF. The CDR3 DNA is TGTGCCAGCAGGCCTACAGGGAGCTATGGCTACACCTTC.

This clonotype was recorded a few times. The chain is built from TRBV6-6 and TRBJ2-3; 11 positions agree with TRBD2. V trimming: 7 bases; J trimming: 2 bases; junction bases outside the gene matches: 5. The CDR3 spans 15 residues. Germline V gene sequence: CDR1 MNHNY, CDR2 SVGAGI (reference sequence). DNA for the CDR3: TGTGCCAGCACCAAGACTAGCGGGATCACAGATACGCAGTATTTT. This gives the protein CASTKTSGITDTQYF.

This clonotype showed up just a few times. This chain links TRBV12-3 or TRBV12-4 with TRBJ1-5; 7 nucleotides match TRBD1. This CDR3 has 14 amino acids. V shed 6 bases and J 7 bases; nucleotides not matched to a gene: 9. CDR3 sequence reads: CASRLTGFDQPQHF. CDR3 in DNA: TGTGCCAGCAGGCTGACAGGGTTTGACCAGCCCCAGCATTTT.

CDR3 DNA sequence: TGTGCCAGCAGCCAACCAAGTAGGGGAAACACCATATATTTT. Translated, it gives CASSQPSRGNTIYF. The chain couples TRBV7-6 to TRBJ1-3, with D uncertain. The germline V gene has CDR1 SGHVS and CDR2 FNYEAQ. V dropped 5 bases and J dropped 4 bases, with 12 bases sitting between them. The CDR3 runs 14 residues.

The chain employs TRBV27 and TRBJ2-7; D may be TRBD1 or TRBD2 (5 bases each). V lost 3 bases, J lost 5 bases, and 14 bases lay in between. CDR1 is MNHEY and CDR2 is SMNVEV in the germline V gene (reference sequence). CDR3 length equals 14 residues. The CDR3 sequence is CASSFGASVNEQYF. CDR3 nucleotide sequence: TGTGCCAGCAGTTTCGGGGCTTCGGTCAACGAGCAGTACTTC.

CDR3 protein: CASSPVDRANYGYTF. CDR3 nucleotides: TGTGCCAGTAGTCCAGTGGACAGAGCTAACTATGGCTACACCTTC. V and J are TRBV19 and TRBJ1-2; possible D gene TRBD1, 6 bases. The CDR3 length is 15 residues. Germline V gene lookup returns CDR1 LNHDA and CDR2 SQIVND (reference sequence). Trimming stripped 5 bases from V and 0 bases from J, with 13 bases between. Supplemented by reference TRBV19 and TRBJ1-2, the full variable domain reads DGGITQSPKYLFRKEGQNVTLSCEQNLNHDAMYWYRQDPGQGLRLIYYSQIVNDFQKGDIAEGYSVSREKKESFPLTVTSAQKNPTAFYLCASSPVDRANYGYTFGSGTRLTVV.

This clonotype has only a few counts. This rearrangement joins TRBV4-3 to TRBJ2-3; tentatively, D is TRBD2 (5 bases). Trimming removed 1 base at V and 7 bases at J, with 15 bases between. CDR3 length: 15 residues. The germline gives CDR1 LGHNA, CDR2 YSLEER. The CDR3 DNA reads as TGCGCCAGCAGCCAAGGTAGTGGGAGAGCGAATACGCAGTATTTT. It specifies CASSQGSGRANTQYF.

This clonotype has more than one count but fewer than ten. The rearrangement joins TRBV29-1 to TRBJ1-2; no clear D. CDR3 length: 15 amino acids. Looked up from germline, CDR1 is SQVTM and CDR2 is ANQGSEA. V lost 2 bases and J lost 0, with 13 bases in between. CDR3 in DNA: TGCAGCGTTGAAAGATTTGAGGGTTCTAACTATGGCTACACCTTC. This codes for CSVERFEGSNYGYTF.

This chain joins TRBV5-1 and TRBJ1-1, with 9 bases that match TRBD1. This CDR3 spans 15 amino acids. CDR1 and CDR2 from the germline V gene are SGHRS and YFSETQ. The V segment lost 4 bases and the J segment 0 bases; nucleotides outside the gene matches: 4. The CDR3 here is CASSRTGDLNTEAFF. The CDR3 DNA reads as TGCGCCAGCAGCAGGACAGGGGACCTGAACACTGAAGCTTTCTTT.

This clonotype was seen at least ten times. The chain couples TRBV7-2 to TRBJ2-3; maybe TRBD1 (5 bases). Germline V gives CDR1 SGHTA, CDR2 FQGNSA. Trimming took 4 bases from V and 1 from J, leaving 6 bases between them. The CDR3 covers 13 residues. The CDR3 sequence: CASSSQGTDTQYF. In DNA form, the CDR3 reads TGTGCCAGCAGCTCACAGGGCACAGATACGCAGTATTTT.

The chain recombines TRBV12-3 or TRBV12-4 with TRBJ1-1, with D maybe TRBD1 (5 bases). The V end was cut by 5 bases, the J end by 1 base, with 14 bases between. This CDR3 has 15 residues. The CDR3: CASSPGGTSNTEAFF. DNA for the CDR3: TGTGCCAGCAGTCCCGGGGGAACCTCGAACACTGAAGCTTTCTTT.

This clonotype was found a few times. This rearrangement joins TRBV6-5 to TRBJ1-1; D is unresolved. CDR1 and CDR2 (germline): MNHEY, SVGAGI. The CDR3 sequence is 12 residues long. V was trimmed by 3 bases and J by 10 bases, leaving 12 bases between them. CDR3 DNA: TGTGCCAGCAGTTATAGCGGAAGGGTAGCTTTCTTT. It codes for CASSYSGRVAFF.

The genes are TRBV7-3 and TRBJ2-3, with D maybe TRBD2 (5 bases). Trimming left V 2 bases short and J 3 bases short, with 12 bases between. The CDR3 sequence is 15 residues long. CDR1 is SGHTA and CDR2 is FQGTGA in the germline V gene. The CDR3 DNA reads TGTGCCAGCAGCTTACTCCCTAGCAGGACAGATACGCAGTATTTT. Protein: CASSLLPSRTDTQYF. Full variable domain (remainder filled in from reference TRBV7-3 and TRBJ2-3): GAGVSQTPSNKVTEKGKYVELRCDPISGHTALYWYRQSLGQGPEFLIYFQGTGAADDSGLPNDRFFAVRPEGSVSTLKIQRTERGDSAVYLCASSLLPSRTDTQYFGPGTRLTVL.

This clonotype was counted a few times. The chain has TRBV6-2 or TRBV6-3 and TRBJ2-7; 8 bases map to TRBD2. Germline CDR1 is MNHEY and CDR2 is SVGEGT. The CDR3 sequence is 14 residues long. The ends lost 5 bases at V and 5 bases at J; junction bases unmatched: 8. The CDR3 reads CASSLLAVGDEQYF. The CDR3 DNA is TGTGCCAGCAGTCTACTAGCGGTGGGCGACGAGCAGTACTTC.

This clonotype was seen more than once but under ten times. The rearrangement uses TRBV5-1 and TRBJ1-2; D gene unclear. The germline CDR1 and CDR2 sequences are SGHRS and YFSETQ. Between the trimmed V and J ends, which lost 4 bases and 8 bases, there was a span of 15 bases. There are 13 residues in the CDR3. In DNA form, the CDR3 reads TGCGCCAGCAGCCTCGGGCAGGTGGAAGGCTACACCTTC. It yields the protein CASSLGQVEGYTF. The complete variable domain, with remaining parts taken from reference TRBV5-1 and TRBJ1-2, reads KAGVTQTPRYLIKTRGQQVTLSCSPISGHRSVSWYQQTPGQGLQFLFEYFSETQRNKGNFPGRFSGRQFSNSRSEMNVSTLELGDSALYLCASSLGQVEGYTFGSGTRLTVV.

This clonotype was observed at least ten times. V and J are TRBV12-3 or TRBV12-4 and TRBJ2-3; TRBD2 aligns across 11 bases. This CDR3 has 16 amino acids. Germline trimming cut 5 bases from V and 0 bases from J; bases unmatched to any gene: 4. The CDR3 coding sequence is TGTGCCAGCAGTCCCCGGACTAGCGGGAGCACAGATACGCAGTATTTT. Translating gives CASSPRTSGSTDTQYF.

The genes are TRBV7-2 and TRBJ1-2, with D hard to call. V was cut by 5 bases and J by 7 bases, with 11 bases left in between. Germline V gene lookup returns CDR1 SGHTA and CDR2 FQGNSA. The CDR3 length is 12 residues. The CDR3 bases are TGTGCCAGCAGCAGTCTAAGGGTTGGCTACACCTTC. This encodes CASSSLRVGYTF.

The CDR3 protein is CASSLQGSPLHF. CDR3 bases: TGTGCCAGCAGCTTGCAGGGGTCACCCCTCCACTTT. The V and J genes are TRBV7-2 and TRBJ1-6, with D maybe TRBD1 (6 bases). CDR1 is SGHTA, CDR2 FQGNSA, per germline. The ends were cut back, 3 bases at V and 10 bases at J, with 7 bases in the middle. This CDR3 spans 12 amino acids.

This clonotype was observed many times. V usage is TRBV6-5 and J usage is TRBJ2-5; no reliable D call. The CDR3 loop spans 11 amino acids. CDR1 is MNHEY and CDR2 is SVGAGI in the germline V gene. V was cut by 6 bases and J by 5 bases, with 7 bases left in between. CDR3 region: CASSREETQYF. For the CDR3, the DNA is TGTGCCAGCAGCCGCGAGGAGACCCAGTACTTC.

This clonotype turned up a few times. The rearrangement uses TRBV20-1 and TRBJ2-7; TRBD2 matches 12 bases. V gave up 6 bases and J gave up 2 bases; unmatched junction bases: 5. The CDR3 covers 14 residues. Germline assignment: CDR1 DFQATT and CDR2 SNEGSKA (reference sequence). CDR3 in DNA: TGCAGTGCGGAAAGGACTAGCGGGGCCTACGAGCAGTACTTC. Translation: CSAERTSGAYEQYF.

In this sample, this clonotype turned up a few times. V gene TRBV20-1 combines with J gene TRBJ1-1; D is unclear. Trimming took off 5 bases at V and 1 base at J, with 11 bases between the two ends. Germline CDR1 reads DFQATT; CDR2 reads SNEGSKA (reference sequence). The CDR3 is made up of 13 amino acids. The CDR3 reads CSAGRPGNTEAFF. Written as DNA, the CDR3 is TGCAGTGCTGGAAGACCTGGGAACACTGAAGCTTTCTTT.

A few counts support this clonotype. The V and J genes are TRBV12-3 or TRBV12-4 and TRBJ2-7, with 13 bases identical to TRBD2. This CDR3 is built from 14 residues. V lost 6 bases and J lost 5; bases outside the gene matches: 4. The CDR3 region has the DNA TGTGCCAGCAGCCTCGGACTAGCGGGGGACGAGCAGTACTTC. Its translation is CASSLGLAGDEQYF.

This clonotype came up a few times. The chain recombines TRBV7-6 with TRBJ2-1; tentatively, D is TRBD2 (6 bases). The length of the CDR3 is 16 residues. The germline V and J ends were trimmed by 5 bases and 0 bases, with 14 bases remaining between them. CDR1 is SGHVS, CDR2 FNYEAQ, per germline. The CDR3 DNA reads as TGTGCCAGCAGCAGAACTGACGGGAGCTCCTACAATGAGCAGTTCTTC. This encodes CASSRTDGSSYNEQFF.

This clonotype showed up just a few times. The rearrangement links TRBV6-5 to TRBJ2-7; D might be TRBD1 or TRBD2, each matching 6 bases. Trimming left V 4 bases short and J 1 base short, with 14 bases between. The CDR3 is made up of 15 amino acids. Germline values: CDR1 MNHEY, CDR2 SVGAGI. The CDR3 is CASSFRGRKSYEQYF. For the CDR3, the DNA is TGTGCCAGCAGTTTTCGGGGGCGGAAGTCCTACGAGCAGTACTTC.

In this sample, this clonotype turned up once. The V call is TRBV28, the J call TRBJ1-1, with D unclear. This CDR3 region has 14 residues. Per the germline V gene, CDR1 is MDHEN and CDR2 is SYDVKM. The ends were cut back, 3 bases at V and 1 base at J, with 9 bases in the middle. CDR3: CASSFPRGNTEAFF. For the CDR3, the DNA is TGTGCCAGCAGTTTTCCCCGGGGGAACACTGAAGCTTTCTTT.

This clonotype was observed once. CDR3 protein: CASSLGHPTGSDTQYF. Written as DNA, the CDR3 is TGCGCCAGCAGCTTAGGACACCCCACGGGGTCAGATACGCAGTATTTT. The V and J genes are TRBV5-1 and TRBJ2-3; D is possibly TRBD1 or TRBD2 (5 bases each). V lost 2 bases and J lost 4, with 17 bases in between. Germline CDR1 SGHRS, CDR2 YFSETQ. The CDR3 contains 16 residues. Drawing the rest from reference TRBV5-1 and TRBJ2-3, the complete variable domain is KAGVTQTPRYLIKTRGQQVTLSCSPISGHRSVSWYQQTPGQGLQFLFEYFSETQRNKGNFPGRFSGRQFSNSRSEMNVSTLELGDSALYLCASSLGHPTGSDTQYFGPGTRLTVL.

The CDR3, as DNA: TGTGCCAGCGAGTTTGCTCAGGGGACCTTGTTGAGGACTGAAGCTTTCTTT. Translating it yields CASEFAQGTLLRTEAFF. The rearrangement uses TRBV5-6 and TRBJ1-1; a weak D match, TRBD1 (6 bases). This CDR3 region has 17 residues. Germline CDR1 reads SGHDT; CDR2 reads YYEEEE. V lost 7 bases and J lost 5, with 27 bases in between.

This chain joins TRBV5-5 and TRBJ2-7, with D perhaps matching TRBD2 (6 bases). This CDR3 region has 14 residues. V lost 5 bases and J 1 base, leaving 13 bases between the germline ends. Per the germline V gene, CDR1 is SGHKS and CDR2 is YYEKEE (reference sequence). The chain's CDR3 is CASSSGTPSYEQYF. As DNA, the CDR3 is TGTGCCAGCAGTTCCGGGACTCCTTCCTACGAGCAGTACTTC.

CDR3: CASSLKPPPQETQYF. CDR3 nucleotide sequence: TGTGCCAGCAGCTTGAAACCGCCACCGCAAGAGACCCAGTACTTC. The gene calls are TRBV7-6 and TRBJ2-5; D is unclear. This CDR3 has 15 residues. With 3 bases removed from V and 2 bases from J, the gap between germline ends came to 13 bases. Looked up from germline, CDR1 is SGHVS and CDR2 is FNYEAQ.

The chain links TRBV21-1 to TRBJ2-7. TRBV21-1 is flagged as a pseudogene. CDR3 length equals 12 residues. CDR3 sequence reads: CASSEQSYEQYF. CDR3 nucleotides: TGTGCCAGCTCGGAGCAATCCTACGAGCAGTACTTC.